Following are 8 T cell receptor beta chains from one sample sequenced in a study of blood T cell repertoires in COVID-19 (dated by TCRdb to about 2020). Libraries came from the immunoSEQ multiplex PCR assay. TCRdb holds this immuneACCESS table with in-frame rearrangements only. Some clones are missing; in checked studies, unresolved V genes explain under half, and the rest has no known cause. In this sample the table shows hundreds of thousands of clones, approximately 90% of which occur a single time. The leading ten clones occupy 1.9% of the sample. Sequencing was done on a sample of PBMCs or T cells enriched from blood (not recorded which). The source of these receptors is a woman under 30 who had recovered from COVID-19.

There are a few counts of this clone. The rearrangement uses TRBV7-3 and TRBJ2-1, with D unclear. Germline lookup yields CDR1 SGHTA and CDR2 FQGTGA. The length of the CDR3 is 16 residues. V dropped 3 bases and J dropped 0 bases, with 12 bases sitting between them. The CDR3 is CASSFRELNSYNEQFF. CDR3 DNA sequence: TGTGCCAGCAGCTTCAGAGAACTAAACTCCTACAATGAGCAGTTCTTC.

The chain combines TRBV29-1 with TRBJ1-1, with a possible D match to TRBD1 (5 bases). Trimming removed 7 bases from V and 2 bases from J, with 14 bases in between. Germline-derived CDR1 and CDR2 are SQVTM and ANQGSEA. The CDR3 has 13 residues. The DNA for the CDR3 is TGCAGCGCCCAGATGACAGATAACACTGAAGCTTTCTTT. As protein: CSAQMTDNTEAFF.

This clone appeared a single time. As DNA, the CDR3 is TGTGCCAGCAGCCACCCAGGGGCGGCTTCACCCCTCCACTTT. It translates to CASSHPGAASPLHF. V and J are TRBV14 and TRBJ1-6; TRBD1 is a possible D gene (6 bases). Germline V lookup: CDR1 SGHDN, CDR2 FVKESK. The CDR3 contains 14 residues. Trimming cost V 3 bases and J 9 bases, with 12 bases left between them.

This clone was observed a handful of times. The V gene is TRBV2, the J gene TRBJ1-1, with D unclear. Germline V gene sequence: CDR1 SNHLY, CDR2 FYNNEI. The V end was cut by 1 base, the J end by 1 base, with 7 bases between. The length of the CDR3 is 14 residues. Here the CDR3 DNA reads TGTGCCAGCAGTGAAGGACTGTGGAACACTGAAGCTTTCTTT. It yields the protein CASSEGLWNTEAFF.

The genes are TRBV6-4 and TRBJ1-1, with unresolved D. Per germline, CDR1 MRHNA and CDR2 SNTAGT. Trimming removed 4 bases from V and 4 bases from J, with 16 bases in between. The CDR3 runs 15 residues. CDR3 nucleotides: TGTGCCAGCAGTGCCTCTGCGGATTTGGGCACTGAAGCTTTCTTT. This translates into CASSASADLGTEAFF.

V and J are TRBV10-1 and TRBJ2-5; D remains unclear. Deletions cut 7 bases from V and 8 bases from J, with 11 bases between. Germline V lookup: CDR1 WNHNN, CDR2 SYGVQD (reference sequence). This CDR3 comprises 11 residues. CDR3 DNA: TGCGCCAGCATGGGCCGCCCAACCCAGTACTTC. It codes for CASMGRPTQYF.

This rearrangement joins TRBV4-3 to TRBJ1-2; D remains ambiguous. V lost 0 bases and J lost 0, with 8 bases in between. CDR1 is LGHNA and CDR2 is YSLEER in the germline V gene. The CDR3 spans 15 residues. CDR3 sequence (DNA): TGCGCCAGCAGCCAAGAGACGGAGTCTAACTATGGCTACACCTTC. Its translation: CASSQETESNYGYTF.

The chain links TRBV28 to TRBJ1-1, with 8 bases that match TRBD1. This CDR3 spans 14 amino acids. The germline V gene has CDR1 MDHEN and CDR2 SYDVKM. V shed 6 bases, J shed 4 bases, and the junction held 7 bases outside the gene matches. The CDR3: CASSPDRGGTEAFF. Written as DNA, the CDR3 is TGTGCCAGCAGCCCCGACAGGGGCGGCACTGAAGCTTTCTTT.